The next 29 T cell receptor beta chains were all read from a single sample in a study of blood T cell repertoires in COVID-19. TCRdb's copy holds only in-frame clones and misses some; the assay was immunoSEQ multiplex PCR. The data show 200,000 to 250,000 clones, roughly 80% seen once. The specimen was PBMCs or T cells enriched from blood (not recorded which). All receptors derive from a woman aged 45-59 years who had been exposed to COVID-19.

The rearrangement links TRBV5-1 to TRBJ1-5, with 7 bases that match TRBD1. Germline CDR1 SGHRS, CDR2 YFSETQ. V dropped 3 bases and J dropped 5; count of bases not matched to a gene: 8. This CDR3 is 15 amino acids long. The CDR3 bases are TGCGCCAGCAGCTCCTCGGGACAGTTCGATCAGCCCCAGCATTTT. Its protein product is CASSSSGQFDQPQHF.

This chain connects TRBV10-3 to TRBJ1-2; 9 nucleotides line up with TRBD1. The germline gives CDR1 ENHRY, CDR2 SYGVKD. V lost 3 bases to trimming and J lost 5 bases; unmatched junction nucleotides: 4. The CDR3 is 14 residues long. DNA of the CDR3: TGTGCCATCAGTGACCCGGGACAGGGATATGGCTACACCTTC. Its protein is CAISDPGQGYGYTF.

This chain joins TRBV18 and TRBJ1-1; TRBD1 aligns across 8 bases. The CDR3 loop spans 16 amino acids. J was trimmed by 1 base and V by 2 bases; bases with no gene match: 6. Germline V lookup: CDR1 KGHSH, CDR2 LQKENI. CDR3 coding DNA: TGTGCCAGCTCACCAAGGCAGGGGGCGGAGAACACTGAAGCTTTCTTT. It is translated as CASSPRQGAENTEAFF.

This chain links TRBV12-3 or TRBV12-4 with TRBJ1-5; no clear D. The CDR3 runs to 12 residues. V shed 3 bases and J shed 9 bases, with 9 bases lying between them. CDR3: CASSFGGRPQHF. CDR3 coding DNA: TGTGCCAGCAGTTTTGGCGGGCGGCCCCAGCATTTT.

Here the CDR3 reads CASSQDLGAKAFF. CDR3 coding DNA: TGTGCCAGCAGCCAAGATTTGGGGGCGAAAGCTTTCTTT. This chain links TRBV14 with TRBJ1-1; maybe TRBD1 (6 bases). The germline V gene has CDR1 SGHDN and CDR2 FVKESK. This CDR3 is built from 13 residues. V lost 0 bases, J lost 9 bases, and 11 bases lay in between. The variable domain in full, with the rest retrieved from reference TRBV14 and TRBJ1-1, is EAGVTQFPSHSVIEKGQTVTLRCDPISGHDNLYWYRRVMGKEIKFLLHFVKESKQDESGMPNNRFLAERTGGTYSTLKVQPAELEDSGVYFCASSQDLGAKAFFGQGTRLTVV.

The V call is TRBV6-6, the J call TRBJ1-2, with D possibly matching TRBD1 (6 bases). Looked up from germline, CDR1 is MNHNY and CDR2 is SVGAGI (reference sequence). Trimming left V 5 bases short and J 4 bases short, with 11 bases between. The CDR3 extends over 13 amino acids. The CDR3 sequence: CASSPDSSYGYTF. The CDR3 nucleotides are TGTGCCAGCAGTCCGGACAGTAGCTATGGCTACACCTTC.

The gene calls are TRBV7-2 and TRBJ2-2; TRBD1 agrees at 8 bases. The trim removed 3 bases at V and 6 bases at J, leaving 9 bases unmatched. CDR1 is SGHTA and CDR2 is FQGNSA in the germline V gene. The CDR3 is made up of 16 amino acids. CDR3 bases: TGTGCCAGCAGCTTTCGACAGGGGAGGATTTCCGGGGAGCTGTTTTTT. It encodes CASSFRQGRISGELFF.

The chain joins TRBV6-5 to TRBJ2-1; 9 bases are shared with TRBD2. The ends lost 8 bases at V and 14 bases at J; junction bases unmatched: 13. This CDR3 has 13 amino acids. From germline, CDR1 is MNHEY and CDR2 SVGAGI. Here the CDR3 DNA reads TGTGCCAGCGGCAACACGCGGGGGGGTAGGAAGTTCTTC. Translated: CASGNTRGGRKFF.

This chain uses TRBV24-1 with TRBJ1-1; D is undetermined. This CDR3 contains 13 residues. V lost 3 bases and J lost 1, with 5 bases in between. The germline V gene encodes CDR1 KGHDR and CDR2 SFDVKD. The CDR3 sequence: CATSDRWNTEAFF. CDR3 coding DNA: TGTGCCACCAGTGATCGTTGGAACACTGAAGCTTTCTTT.

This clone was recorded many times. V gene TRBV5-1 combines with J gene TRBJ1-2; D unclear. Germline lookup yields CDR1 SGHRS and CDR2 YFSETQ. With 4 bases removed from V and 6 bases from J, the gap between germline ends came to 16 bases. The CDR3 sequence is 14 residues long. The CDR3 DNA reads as TGCGCCAGCAGCATAGCCGCTGGCGGGCATGGCTACACCTTC. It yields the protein CASSIAAGGHGYTF.

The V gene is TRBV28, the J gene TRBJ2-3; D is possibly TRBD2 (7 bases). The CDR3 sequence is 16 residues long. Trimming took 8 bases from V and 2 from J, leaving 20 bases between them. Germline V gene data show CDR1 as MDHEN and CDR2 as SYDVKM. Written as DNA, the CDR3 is TGTGCCAGCTCGGGAAGGGGGGGCCTTTTCACAGATACGCAGTATTTT. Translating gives CASSGRGGLFTDTQYF.

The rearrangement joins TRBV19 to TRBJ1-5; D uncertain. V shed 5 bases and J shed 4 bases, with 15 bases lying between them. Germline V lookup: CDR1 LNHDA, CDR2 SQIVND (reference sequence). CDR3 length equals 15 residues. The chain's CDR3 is CASSPPWEQNQPQHF. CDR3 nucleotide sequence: TGTGCCAGTAGTCCTCCTTGGGAGCAGAATCAGCCCCAGCATTTT.

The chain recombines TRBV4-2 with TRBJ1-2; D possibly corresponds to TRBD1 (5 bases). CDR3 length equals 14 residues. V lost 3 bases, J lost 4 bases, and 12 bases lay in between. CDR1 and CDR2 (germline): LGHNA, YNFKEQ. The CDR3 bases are TGTGCCAGCAGCCACGACTTTCAGGGCTATGGCTACACCTTC. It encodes CASSHDFQGYGYTF.

The CDR3 DNA reads TGTGCCAGCGGGTCGACAGATACCTATGGCTACACCTTC. Protein product: CASGSTDTYGYTF. The rearrangement links TRBV2 to TRBJ1-2, with D tentatively TRBD1 (5 bases). This CDR3 has 13 amino acids. V was cut by 8 bases and J by 4 bases, with 14 bases left in between. Germline V gene sequence: CDR1 SNHLY, CDR2 FYNNEI.

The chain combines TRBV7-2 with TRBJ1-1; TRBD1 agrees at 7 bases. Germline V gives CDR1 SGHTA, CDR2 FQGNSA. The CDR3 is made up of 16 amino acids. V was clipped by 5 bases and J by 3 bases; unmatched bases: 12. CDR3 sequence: CASSRRQGGKDTEAFF. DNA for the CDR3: TGTGCCAGCAGCCGGAGACAGGGCGGGAAGGACACTGAAGCTTTCTTT.

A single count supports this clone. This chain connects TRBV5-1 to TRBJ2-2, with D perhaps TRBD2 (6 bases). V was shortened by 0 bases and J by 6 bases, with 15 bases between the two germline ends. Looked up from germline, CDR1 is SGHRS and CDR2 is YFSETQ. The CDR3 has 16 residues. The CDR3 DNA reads TGCGCCAGCAGCTTGGGATCCGGGACTCTACCCGGGGAGCTGTTTTTT. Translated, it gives CASSLGSGTLPGELFF. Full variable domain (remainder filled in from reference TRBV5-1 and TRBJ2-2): KAGVTQTPRYLIKTRGQQVTLSCSPISGHRSVSWYQQTPGQGLQFLFEYFSETQRNKGNFPGRFSGRQFSNSRSEMNVSTLELGDSALYLCASSLGSGTLPGELFFGEGSRLTVL.

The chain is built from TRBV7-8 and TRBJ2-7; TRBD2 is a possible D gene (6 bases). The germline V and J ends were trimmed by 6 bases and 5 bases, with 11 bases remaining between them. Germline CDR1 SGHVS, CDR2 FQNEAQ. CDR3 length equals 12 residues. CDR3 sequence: CASSSGRNEQYF. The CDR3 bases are TGTGCCAGCAGTTCGGGGAGGAACGAGCAGTACTTC.

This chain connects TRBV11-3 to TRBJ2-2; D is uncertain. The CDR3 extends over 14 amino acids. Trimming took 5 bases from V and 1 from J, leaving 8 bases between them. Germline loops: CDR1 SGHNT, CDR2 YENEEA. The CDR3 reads CASSLAGNTGELFF. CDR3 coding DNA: TGTGCCAGCAGCCTGGCAGGGAACACCGGGGAGCTGTTTTTT.

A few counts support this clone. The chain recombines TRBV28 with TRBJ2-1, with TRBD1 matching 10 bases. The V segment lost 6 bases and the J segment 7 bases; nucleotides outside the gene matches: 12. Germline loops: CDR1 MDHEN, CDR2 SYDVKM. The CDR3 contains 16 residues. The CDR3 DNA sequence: TGTGCCAGCAGCCCAAGCGGGACAGGGGTTAAGAATGAGCAGTTCTTC. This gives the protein CASSPSGTGVKNEQFF. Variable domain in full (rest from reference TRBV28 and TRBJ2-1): DVKVTQSSRYLVKRTGEKVFLECVQDMDHENMFWYRQDPGLGLRLIYFSYDVKMKEKGDIPEGYSVSREKKERFSLILESASTNQTSMYLCASSPSGTGVKNEQFFGPGTRLTVL.

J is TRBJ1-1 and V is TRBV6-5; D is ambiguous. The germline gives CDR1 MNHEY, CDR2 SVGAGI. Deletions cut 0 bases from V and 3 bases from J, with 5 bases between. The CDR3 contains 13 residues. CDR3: CASSYSPDTEAFF. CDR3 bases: TGTGCCAGCAGTTACTCCCCCGACACTGAAGCTTTCTTT.

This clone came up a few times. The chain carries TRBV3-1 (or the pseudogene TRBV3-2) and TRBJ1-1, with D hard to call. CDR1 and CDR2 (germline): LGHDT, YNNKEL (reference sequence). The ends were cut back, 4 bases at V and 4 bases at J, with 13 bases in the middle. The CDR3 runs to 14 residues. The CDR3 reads CASSPMRGATEAFF. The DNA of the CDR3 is TGTGCCAGCAGCCCCATGCGAGGAGCCACTGAAGCTTTCTTT.

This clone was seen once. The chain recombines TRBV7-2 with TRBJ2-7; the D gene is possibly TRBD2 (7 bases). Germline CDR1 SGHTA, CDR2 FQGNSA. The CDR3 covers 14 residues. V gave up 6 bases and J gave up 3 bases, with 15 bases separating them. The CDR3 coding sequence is TGTGCCAGCAGTTACCGGGGGGCATACTACGAGCAGTACTTC. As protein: CASSYRGAYYEQYF. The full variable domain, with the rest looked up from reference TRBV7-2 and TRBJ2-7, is GAGVSQSPSNKVTEKGKDVELRCDPISGHTALYWYRQSLGQGLEFLIYFQGNSAPDKSGLPSDRFSAERTGGSVSTLTIQRTQQEDSAVYLCASSYRGAYYEQYFGPGTRLTVT.

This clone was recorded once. CDR3 coding DNA: TGTGCCAGTAGCCACAACCGGGGCAATCAGCCCCAGCATTTT. It yields the protein CASSHNRGNQPQHF. V and J are TRBV19 and TRBJ1-5; no clear D gene. The CDR3 is 14 amino acids. CDR1 is LNHDA and CDR2 is SQIVND in the germline V gene (reference sequence). Between the trimmed V and J ends, which lost 6 bases and 2 bases, there was a span of 11 bases.

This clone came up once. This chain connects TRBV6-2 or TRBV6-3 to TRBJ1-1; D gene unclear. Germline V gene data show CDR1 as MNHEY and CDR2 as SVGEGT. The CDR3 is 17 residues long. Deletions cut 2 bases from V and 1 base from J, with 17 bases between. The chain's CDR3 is CASSYPHFTGRNTEAFF. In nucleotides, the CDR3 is TGTGCCAGCAGTTACCCCCATTTTACGGGAAGGAACACTGAAGCTTTCTTT.

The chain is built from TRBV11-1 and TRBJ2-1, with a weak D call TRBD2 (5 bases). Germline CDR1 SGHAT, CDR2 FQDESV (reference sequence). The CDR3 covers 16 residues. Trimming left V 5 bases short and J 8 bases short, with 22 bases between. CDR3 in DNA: TGTGCCAGCAGCCGCGGCATGGGCGAGGAGGTCGATGAGCAGTTCTTC. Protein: CASSRGMGEEVDEQFF.

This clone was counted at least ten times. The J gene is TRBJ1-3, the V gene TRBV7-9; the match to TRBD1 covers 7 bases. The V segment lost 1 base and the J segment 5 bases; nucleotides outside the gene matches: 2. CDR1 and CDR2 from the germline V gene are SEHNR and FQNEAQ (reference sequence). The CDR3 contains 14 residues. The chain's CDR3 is CASSLGDSRNTIYF. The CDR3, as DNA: TGTGCCAGCAGCTTAGGGGACAGCAGAAACACCATATATTTT.

The CDR3 loop is CASSAGTSGAEETQYF. The CDR3 DNA sequence: TGTGCCAGCAGCGCAGGGACTAGCGGGGCTGAAGAGACCCAGTACTTC. The chain has TRBV11-2 and TRBJ2-5; 13 bases line up with TRBD2. CDR1 and CDR2 from the germline V gene are SGHAT and FQNNGV. J lost 3 bases, V lost 5 bases, and 6 bases had no gene match. This CDR3 is built from 16 residues. The full variable domain, with the rest looked up from reference TRBV11-2 and TRBJ2-5, is EAGVAQSPRYKIIEKRQSVAFWCNPISGHATLYWYQQILGQGPKLLIQFQNNGVVDDSQLPKDRFSAERLKGVDSTLKIQPAKLEDSAVYLCASSAGTSGAEETQYFGPGTRLLVL.

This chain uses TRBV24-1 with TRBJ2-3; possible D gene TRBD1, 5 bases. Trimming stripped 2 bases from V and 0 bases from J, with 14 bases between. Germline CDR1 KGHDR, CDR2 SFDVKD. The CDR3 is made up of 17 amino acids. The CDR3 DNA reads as TGTGCCACCAGTGATTGGGGCTCGGCACGAAGCACAGATACGCAGTATTTT. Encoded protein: CATSDWGSARSTDTQYF.

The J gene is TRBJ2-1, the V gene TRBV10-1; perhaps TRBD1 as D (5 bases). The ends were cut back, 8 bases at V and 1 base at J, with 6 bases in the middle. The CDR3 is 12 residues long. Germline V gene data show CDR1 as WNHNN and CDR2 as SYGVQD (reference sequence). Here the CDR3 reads CASGQSYNEQFF. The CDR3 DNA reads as TGCGCCAGCGGACAATCCTACAATGAGCAGTTCTTC.